The following is a T cell receptor beta chain sequence with its context. The antigen remains undetermined. The sample comes from a study of CD8+ T cells in alopecia areata. As for the study in general: Treated patients received oral tofacitinib, 5 to 10 mg twice daily. Percent of scalp involved defined treated patients' severity scores.

Treatment noted: oral pan-JAK inhibitor, 5-10 mg twice daily. It was from alopecia areata patients that lesional scalp punch biopsies and peripheral blood were collected. The V end was cut by 0 bases, the J end by 2 bases, with 14 bases between. Germline V gene sequence: CDR1 SQVTM, CDR2 ANQGSEA. This CDR3 is built from 16 residues. Study-level results: Scalp and blood retained many expanded lesional clones during tofacitinib.

Sequencing templates came from extracted RNA that was reverse transcribed into cDNA. Using immunoSEQ multiplex PCR, the repertoire was profiled, and TCRdb retains in-frame clones only, with some absent. The table includes around 100,000 clones, 86% detected once. The source material was CD8+ T cells sorted from blood, sampled at approximately week 34, from a patient treated with tofacitinib. This clonotype was sampled from a human donor with alopecia areata. The V call is TRBV29-1, the J call TRBJ1-3; D remains unclear. The CDR3 spells CSVEDWASTTGNTIYF. The CDR3 nucleotides are TGCAGCGTTGAAGATTGGGCCAGCACAACTGGAAACACCATATATTTT.